The TCR beta chain under discussion was sequenced for a study of human T cells and chemical hapten exposure. There are many counts of this clonotype. As to time point: patch test 1, 2 weeks after DPC sensitization. Regarding treatment: therapeutic diphenylcyclopropenone sensitization with weekly scalp DPC. The starting material, unfractionated whole blood, was used for total RNA extraction. TCRdb reprocessed the RACE reads via MiXCR and lists one record per CDR3 protein. The sample has 30,000 to 40,000 distinct CDR3 sequences, around 6.4% seen once. This material consisted of whole blood, taken in connection with sensitization to the hapten diphenylcyclopropenone (DPC). The sequence was collected from a woman in her twenties or thirties with alopecia areata. Some clones in this sample may be carry-over from other donors' samples.

This CDR3 is CATSTLGNEQFF. CDR3 nucleotide sequence: TGTGCCACCTCCACACTAGGCAATGAGCAGTTCTTC. The rearrangement uses TRBV24-1 and TRBJ2-1, with TRBD2 as a possible D gene (5 bases). From germline, CDR1 is KGHDR and CDR2 SFDVKD. The CDR3 runs to 12 residues. V lost 9 bases to trimming and J lost 6 bases, with 11 bases between them.